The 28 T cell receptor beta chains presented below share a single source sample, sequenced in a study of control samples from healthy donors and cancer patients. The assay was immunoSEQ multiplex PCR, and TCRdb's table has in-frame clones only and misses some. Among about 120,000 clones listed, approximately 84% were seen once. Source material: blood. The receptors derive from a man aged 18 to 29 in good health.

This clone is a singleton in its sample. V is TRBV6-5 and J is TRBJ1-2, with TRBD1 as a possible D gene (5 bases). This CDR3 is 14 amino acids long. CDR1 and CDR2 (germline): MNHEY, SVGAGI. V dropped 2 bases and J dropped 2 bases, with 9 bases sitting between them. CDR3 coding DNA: TGTGCCAGCAGTTACGGGGGTTACAACTATGGCTACACCTTC. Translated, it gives CASSYGGYNYGYTF.

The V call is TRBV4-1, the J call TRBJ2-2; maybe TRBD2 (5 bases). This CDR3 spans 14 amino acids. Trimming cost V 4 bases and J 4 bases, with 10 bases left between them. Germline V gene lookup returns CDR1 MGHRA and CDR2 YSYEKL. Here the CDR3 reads CASSLAGGTGELFF. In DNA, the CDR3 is TGCGCCAGCAGCCTGGCAGGAGGCACCGGGGAGCTGTTTTTT.

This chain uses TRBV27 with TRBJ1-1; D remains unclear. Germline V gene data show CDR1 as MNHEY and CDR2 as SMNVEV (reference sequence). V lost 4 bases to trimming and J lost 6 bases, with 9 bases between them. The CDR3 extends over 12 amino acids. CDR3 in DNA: TGTGCCAGCAGTTCAGTAATGGCTGAAGCTTTCTTT. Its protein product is CASSSVMAEAFF.

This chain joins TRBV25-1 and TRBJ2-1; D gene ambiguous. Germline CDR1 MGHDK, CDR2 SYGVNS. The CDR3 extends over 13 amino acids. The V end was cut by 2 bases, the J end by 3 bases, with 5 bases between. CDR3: CASSEVSYNEQFF. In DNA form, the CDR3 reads TGTGCCAGCAGTGAAGTCAGCTACAATGAGCAGTTCTTC.

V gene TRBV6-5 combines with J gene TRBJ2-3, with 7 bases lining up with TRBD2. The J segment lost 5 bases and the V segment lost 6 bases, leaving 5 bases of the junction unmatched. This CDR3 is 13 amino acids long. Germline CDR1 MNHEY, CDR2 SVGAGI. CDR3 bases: TGTGCCAGCAGGAGGTGGGGGGGAGATACGCAGTATTTT. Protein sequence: CASRRWGGDTQYF.

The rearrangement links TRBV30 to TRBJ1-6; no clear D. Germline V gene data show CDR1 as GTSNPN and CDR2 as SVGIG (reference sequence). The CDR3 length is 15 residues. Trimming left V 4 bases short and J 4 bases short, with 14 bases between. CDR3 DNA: TGTGCCTGGACGTCCGGACTCTCTTATAATTCACCCCTCCACTTT. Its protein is CAWTSGLSYNSPLHF.

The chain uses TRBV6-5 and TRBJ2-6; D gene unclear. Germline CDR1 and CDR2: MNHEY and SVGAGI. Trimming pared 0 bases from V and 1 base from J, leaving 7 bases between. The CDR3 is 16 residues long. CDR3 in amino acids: CASSYSDLSGANVLTF. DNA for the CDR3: TGTGCCAGCAGTTACTCAGACCTTTCTGGGGCCAACGTCCTGACTTTC.

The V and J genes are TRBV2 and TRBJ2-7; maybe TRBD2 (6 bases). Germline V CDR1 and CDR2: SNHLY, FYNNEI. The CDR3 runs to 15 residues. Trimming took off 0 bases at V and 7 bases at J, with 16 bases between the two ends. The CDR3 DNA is TGTGCCAGCAGTGAAGCGGCCAGATCGGGGAGGGAGCAGTACTTC. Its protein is CASSEAARSGREQYF.

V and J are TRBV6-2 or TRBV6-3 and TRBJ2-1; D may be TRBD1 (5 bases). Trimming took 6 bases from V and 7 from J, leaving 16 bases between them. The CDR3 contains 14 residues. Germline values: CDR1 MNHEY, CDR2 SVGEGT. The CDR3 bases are TGTGCCAGCAGCCGGATGTGGGGCCGGAATGAGCAGTTCTTC. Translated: CASSRMWGRNEQFF.

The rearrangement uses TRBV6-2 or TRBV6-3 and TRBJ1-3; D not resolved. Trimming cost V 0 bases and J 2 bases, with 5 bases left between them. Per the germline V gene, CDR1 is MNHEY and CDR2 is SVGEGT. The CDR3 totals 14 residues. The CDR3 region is CASSYSQPGNTIYF. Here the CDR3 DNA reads TGTGCCAGCAGTTACTCTCAGCCTGGAAACACCATATATTTT.

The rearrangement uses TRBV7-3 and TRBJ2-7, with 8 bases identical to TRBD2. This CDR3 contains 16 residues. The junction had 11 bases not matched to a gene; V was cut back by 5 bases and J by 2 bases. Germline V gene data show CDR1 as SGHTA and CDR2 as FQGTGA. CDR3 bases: TGTGCCAGCAGCCCACACCCGGGAGGGGAGCCCTACGAGCAGTACTTC. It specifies CASSPHPGGEPYEQYF.

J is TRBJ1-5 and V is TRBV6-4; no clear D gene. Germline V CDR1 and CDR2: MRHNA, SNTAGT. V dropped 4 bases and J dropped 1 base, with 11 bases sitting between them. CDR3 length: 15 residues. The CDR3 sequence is CASSVEGRSNQPQHF. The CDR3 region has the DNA TGTGCCAGCAGTGTAGAAGGAAGGAGCAATCAGCCCCAGCATTTT.

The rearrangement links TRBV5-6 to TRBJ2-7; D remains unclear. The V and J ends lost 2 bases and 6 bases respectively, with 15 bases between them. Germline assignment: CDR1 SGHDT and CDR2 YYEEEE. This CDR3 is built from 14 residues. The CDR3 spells CASSFSFLDGEQYF. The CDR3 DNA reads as TGTGCCAGCAGCTTCTCTTTTCTCGACGGCGAGCAGTACTTC.

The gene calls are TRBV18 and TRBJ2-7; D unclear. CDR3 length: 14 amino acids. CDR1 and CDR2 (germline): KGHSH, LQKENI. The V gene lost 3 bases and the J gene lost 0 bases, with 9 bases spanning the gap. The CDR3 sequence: CASSPGQSSYEQYF. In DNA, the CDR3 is TGTGCCAGCTCACCGGGCCAGAGCTCCTACGAGCAGTACTTC.

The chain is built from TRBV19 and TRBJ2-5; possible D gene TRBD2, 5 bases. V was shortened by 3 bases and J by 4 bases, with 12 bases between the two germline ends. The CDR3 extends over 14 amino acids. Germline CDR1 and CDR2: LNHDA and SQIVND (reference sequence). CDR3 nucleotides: TGTGCCAGTAGTATTGGAGGTCTGGGAGAGACCCAGTACTTC. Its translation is CASSIGGLGETQYF.

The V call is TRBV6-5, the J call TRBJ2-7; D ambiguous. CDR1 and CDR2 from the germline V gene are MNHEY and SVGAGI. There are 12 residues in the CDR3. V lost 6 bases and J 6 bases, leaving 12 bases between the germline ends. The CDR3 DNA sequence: TGTGCCAGCAGCCCACGGGCACGCGAGCAGTACTTC. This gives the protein CASSPRAREQYF.

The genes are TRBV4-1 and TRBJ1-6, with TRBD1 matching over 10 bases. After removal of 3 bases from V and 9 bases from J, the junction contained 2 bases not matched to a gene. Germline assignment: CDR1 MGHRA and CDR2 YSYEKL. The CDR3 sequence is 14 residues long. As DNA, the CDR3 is TGCGCCAGCAGCCACGGGACAGGGGTTTCACCCCTCCACTTT. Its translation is CASSHGTGVSPLHF.

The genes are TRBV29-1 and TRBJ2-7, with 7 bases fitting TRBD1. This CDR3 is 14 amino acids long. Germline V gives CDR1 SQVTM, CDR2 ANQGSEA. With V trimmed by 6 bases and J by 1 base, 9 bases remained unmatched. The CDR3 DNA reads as TGCAGCGTATCTCCAGGGACAGCGTCCTACGAGCAGTACTTC. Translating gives CSVSPGTASYEQYF.

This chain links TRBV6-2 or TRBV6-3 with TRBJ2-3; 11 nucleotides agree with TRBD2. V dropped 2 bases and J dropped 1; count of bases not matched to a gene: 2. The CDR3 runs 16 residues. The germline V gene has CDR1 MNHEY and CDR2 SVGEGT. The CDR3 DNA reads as TGTGCCAGCAGTTACCCGGGACTAGCGGGCACAGATACGCAGTATTTT. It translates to CASSYPGLAGTDTQYF.

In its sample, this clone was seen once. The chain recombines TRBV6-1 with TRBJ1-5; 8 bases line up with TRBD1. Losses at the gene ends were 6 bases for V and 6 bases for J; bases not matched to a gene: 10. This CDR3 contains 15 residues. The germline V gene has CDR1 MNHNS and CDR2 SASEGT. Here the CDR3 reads CASRTGQGGSQPQHF. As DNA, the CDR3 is TGTGCCAGCAGAACCGGACAGGGAGGTAGTCAGCCCCAGCATTTT.

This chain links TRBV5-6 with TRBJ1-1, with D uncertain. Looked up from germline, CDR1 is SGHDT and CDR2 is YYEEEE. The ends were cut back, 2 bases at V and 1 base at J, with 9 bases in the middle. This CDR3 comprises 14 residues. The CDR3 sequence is CASSFGVWNTEAFF. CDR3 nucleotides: TGTGCCAGCAGCTTTGGGGTCTGGAACACTGAAGCTTTCTTT.

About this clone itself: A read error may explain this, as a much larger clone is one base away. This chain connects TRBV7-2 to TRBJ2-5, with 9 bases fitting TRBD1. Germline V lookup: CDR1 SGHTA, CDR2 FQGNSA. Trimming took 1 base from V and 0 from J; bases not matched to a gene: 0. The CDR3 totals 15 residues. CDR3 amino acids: CASSLGDRDQETQYF. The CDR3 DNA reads TGTGCCAGCAGCTTAGGGGACAGGGACCAAGAGACCCAGTACTTC.

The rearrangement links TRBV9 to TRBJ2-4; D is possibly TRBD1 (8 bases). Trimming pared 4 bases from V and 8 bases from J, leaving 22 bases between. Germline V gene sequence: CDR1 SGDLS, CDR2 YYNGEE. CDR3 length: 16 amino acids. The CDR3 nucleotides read TGTGCCAGCAGCCGTACCACAGGGGGGGTAGGAGACATTCAGTACTTC. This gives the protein CASSRTTGGVGDIQYF. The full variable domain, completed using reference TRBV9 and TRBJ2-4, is DSGVTQTPKHLITATGQRVTLRCSPRSGDLSVYWYQQSLDQGLQFLIQYYNGEERAKGNILERFSAQQFPDLHSELNLSSLELGDSALYFCASSRTTGGVGDIQYFGAGTRLSVL.

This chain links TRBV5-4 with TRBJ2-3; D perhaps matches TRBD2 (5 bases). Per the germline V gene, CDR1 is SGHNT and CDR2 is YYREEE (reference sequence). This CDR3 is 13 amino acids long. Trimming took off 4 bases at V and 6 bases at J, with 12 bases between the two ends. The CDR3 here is CASSPEALDTQYF. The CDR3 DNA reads TGTGCCAGCAGCCCGGAGGCTCTTGATACGCAGTATTTT.

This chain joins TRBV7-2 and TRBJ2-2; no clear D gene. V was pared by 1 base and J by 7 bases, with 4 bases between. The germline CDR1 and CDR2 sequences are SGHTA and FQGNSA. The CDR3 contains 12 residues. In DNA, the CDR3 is TGTGCCAGCAGCTTAGATCTCGGGGAGCTGTTTTTT. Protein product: CASSLDLGELFF.

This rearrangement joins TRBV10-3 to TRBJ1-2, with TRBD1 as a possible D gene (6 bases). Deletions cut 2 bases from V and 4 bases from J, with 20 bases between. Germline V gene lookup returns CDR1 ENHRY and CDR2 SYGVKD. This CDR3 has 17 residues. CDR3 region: CAISERGAGALSYGYTF. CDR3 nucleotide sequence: TGTGCCATCAGTGAGAGGGGGGCAGGGGCTTTGAGCTATGGCTACACCTTC.

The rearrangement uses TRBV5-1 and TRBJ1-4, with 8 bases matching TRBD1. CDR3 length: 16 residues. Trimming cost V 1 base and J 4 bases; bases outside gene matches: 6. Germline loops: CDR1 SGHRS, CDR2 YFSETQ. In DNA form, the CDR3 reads TGCGCCAGCAGCTTGAACCCGACAGGGGTTAATGAAAAACTGTTTTTT. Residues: CASSLNPTGVNEKLFF.

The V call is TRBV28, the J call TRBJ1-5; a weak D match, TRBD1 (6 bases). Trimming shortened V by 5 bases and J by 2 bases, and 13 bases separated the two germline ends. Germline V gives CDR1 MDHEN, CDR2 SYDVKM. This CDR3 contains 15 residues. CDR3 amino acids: CASSLGGGGNQPQHF. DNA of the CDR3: TGTGCCAGCAGTCTAGGGGGGGGAGGCAATCAGCCCCAGCATTTT.